A selection of T cell receptor beta chains follows, all from one sample in a study of graft-versus-host responses after intestinal transplantation. These receptors lack a known antigen. Using immunoSEQ multiplex PCR, the repertoire was profiled, and TCRdb retains in-frame clones only, with some absent. Seen here are roughly 120,000 clones, 90% to 95% observed once, and the top ten hold roughly 0.5%. The sequencing here drew on unstimulated CD8+ T cells sorted from spleen or lymph node cells, taken before intestinal transplant. The receptor set was obtained from a human donor who received an intestinal transplant. Both conserved end residues are part of each CDR3. The D gene is left open where the match is weak. Size tells how often a clone was seen (once, few, many) or the class of an expanded clone, and some rows leave it out.

TRBJ2-5,TRBV13,.,.,CASSLDTGKGTQYF,TGTGCCAGCAGCTTAGACACGGGGAAGGGGACCCAGTACTTC
TRBJ2-2,TRBV4-1,.,.,CASSQGTGELFF,TGCGCCAGCAGCCAAGGCACCGGGGAGCTGTTTTTT
TRBJ2-1,TRBV9,.,.,CASSGRGGTYNEQFF,TGTGCCAGCAGCGGCCGGGGCGGGACCTACAATGAGCAGTTCTTC
TRBJ2-7,TRBV28,.,.,CASSPLETELDYEQYF,TGTGCCAGCAGTCCACTAGAGACAGAGCTTGACTACGAGCAGTACTTC
TRBJ2-7,TRBV2,.,.,CASSEGGTTPHEQYF,TGTGCCAGCAGTGAAGGCGGGACAACTCCTCACGAGCAGTACTTC
TRBJ2-7,TRBV11-2,.,TRBD2,CASSDQRGVPYEQYF,TGTGCCAGCAGTGATCAACGGGGGGTCCCCTACGAGCAGTACTTC
TRBJ2-7,TRBV5-6,.,TRBD2,CASSLGLAGQYF,TGTGCCAGCAGCTTGGGGTTAGCGGGGCAGTACTTC
TRBJ2-5,TRBV7-6,.,TRBD2,CASSPYSGRPKETQYF,TGTGCCAGCAGCCCGTATAGCGGGAGGCCAAAAGAGACCCAGTACTTC
TRBJ2-7,TRBV29-1,.,.,CSVTQGNEQYF,TGCAGCGTAACACAGGGCAACGAGCAGTACTTC
TRBJ1-1,TRBV4-1,.,TRBD1,CASSQDTGGLTEAFF,TGCGCCAGCAGCCAAGATACAGGGGGTCTGACTGAAGCTTTCTTT
TRBJ2-1,TRBV19,.,TRBD2,CASQSGGAYNEQFF,TGTGCCAGCCAAAGCGGGGGGGCCTACAATGAGCAGTTCTTC
TRBJ2-1,TRBV5-6,once,.,CASRLGAVRDEQFF,TGTGCCAGCAGGCTCGGGGCGGTTAGGGATGAGCAGTTCTTC
TRBJ1-5,TRBV4-2,.,.,CASSQGNQPQHF,TGTGCCAGCAGCCAGGGTAATCAGCCCCAGCATTTT
TRBJ1-1,TRBV29-1,.,.,CSVEGTNTEAFF,TGCAGCGTTGAAGGGACGAACACTGAAGCTTTCTTT
TRBJ2-5,TRBV5-6,.,.,CASSLVYSQAQYF,TGTGCCAGCAGCTTGGTCTACAGCCAGGCCCAGTACTTC
TRBJ2-1,TRBV27,.,TRBD2,CASSLSDRFLAGGPQFF,TGTGCCAGCAGTTTATCGGACCGTTTTCTAGCGGGAGGGCCGCAGTTCTTC
TRBJ1-1,TRBV28,.,.,CASSPDGNTEAFF,TGTGCCAGCAGCCCGGACGGGAACACTGAAGCTTTCTTT
TRBJ2-2,TRBV27,.,.,CASSFRDTMNTGELFF,TGTGCCAGCAGTTTCCGGGACACCATGAACACCGGGGAGCTGTTTTTT
TRBJ2-5,TRBV7-9,.,.,CASSFGGQETQYF,TGTGCCAGCAGCTTTGGCGGCCAAGAGACCCAGTACTTC
TRBJ1-2,TRBV27,.,.,CAIYRKQGHGYTF,TGTGCCATCTACCGCAAACAGGGTCATGGCTACACCTTC
TRBJ2-7,TRBV10-3,.,TRBD1,CAARRDSSYEQYF,TGTGCCGCCCGCCGGGACAGCTCCTACGAGCAGTACTTC
TRBJ2-2,TRBV7-2,.,.,CASSLGLGELFF,TGTGCCAGCAGCTTAGGGCTCGGGGAGCTGTTTTTT
TRBJ1-4,TRBV21-1,once,.,CASSSSWAGAQQPNEKLFF,TGTGCCAGCAGCTCCTCCTGGGCGGGGGCGCAGCAACCTAATGAAAAACTGTTTTTT
TRBJ2-1,TRBV6-5,once,.,CASSQMGSAYNEQFF,TGTGCCAGCAGTCAGATGGGGAGTGCCTACAATGAGCAGTTCTTC
TRBJ2-7,TRBV27,.,.,CASSFGDGTTYEQYF,TGTGCCAGCAGTTTCGGGGACGGGACAACCTACGAGCAGTACTTC
TRBJ1-1,TRBV12-5,once,.,CASGLVPSVETTEAFF,TGTGCTAGTGGTTTGGTCCCTAGCGTAGAGACCACTGAAGCTTTCTTT
TRBJ1-1,TRBV5-4,.,.,CASSLGPLNTEAFF,TGTGCCAGCAGCTTGGGGCCCCTGAACACTGAAGCTTTCTTT
TRBJ2-1,TRBV9,.,TRBD2,CASSESGRPNEQFF,TGTGCCAGCAGCGAGAGCGGGAGGCCCAATGAGCAGTTCTTC
TRBJ1-1,TRBV11-1,.,.,CASTGLHEAFF,TGTGCCAGCACTGGACTGCATGAAGCTTTCTTT
TRBJ2-7,TRBV6-5,.,TRBD1,CASSPGTGSNEQYF,TGTGCCAGCAGCCCCGGGACAGGGTCCAACGAGCAGTACTTC
TRBJ2-2,TRBV6-5,once,TRBD2,CASGWEGRTGELFF,TGTGCCAGTGGCTGGGAGGGTCGGACCGGGGAGCTGTTTTTT
TRBJ2-4,TRBV9,.,.,CASSVDGAPPNIQYF,TGTGCCAGCAGCGTAGATGGGGCCCCTCCAAACATTCAGTACTTC
TRBJ1-1,TRBV30,.,.,CAWAPGPNTEAFF,TGTGCCTGGGCTCCGGGCCCGAACACTGAAGCTTTCTTT
TRBJ2-1,TRBV4-1,.,TRBD2,CASSSGGAGNEQFF,TGCGCCAGCAGCTCGGGGGGGGCAGGCAATGAGCAGTTCTTC
TRBJ1-4,TRBV30,.,TRBD1,CAWSGQGRLFF,TGTGCCTGGAGCGGACAGGGACGACTGTTTTTT
TRBJ1-1,TRBV7-9,.,.,CASTTQGSLNTEAFF,TGTGCCAGCACCACCCAAGGTAGTTTGAACACTGAAGCTTTCTTT
TRBJ1-4,TRBV30,.,.,CAWSGVYEKLFF,TGTGCCTGGAGTGGAGTTTATGAAAAACTGTTTTTT
TRBJ1-1,TRBV11-2,.,.,CASSLASLGDTEAFF,TGTGCCAGCAGCTTAGCCTCACTGGGCGACACTGAAGCTTTCTTT
TRBJ1-1,TRBV11-2,once,.,CASSYQGTMNTEAFF,TGTGCCAGCAGCTACCAAGGGACCATGAACACTGAAGCTTTCTTT
TRBJ2-1,TRBV11-3,.,.,CASSSPMTGENEQFF,TGTGCCAGCAGCTCTCCAATGACTGGGGAAAATGAGCAGTTCTTC
TRBJ1-2,TRBV29-1,few,.,CSVGSGYTF,TGCAGCGTCGGGTCGGGCTACACCTTC
TRBJ2-2,TRBV7-9,.,.,CASSAFTGVSNTGELFF,TGTGCCAGCAGCGCCTTTACGGGGGTCTCCAACACCGGGGAGCTGTTTTTT
TRBJ2-1,TRBV27,.,.,CASSARARSPAYNEQFF,TGTGCCAGCTCAGCGAGGGCGAGGTCTCCCGCTTACAATGAGCAGTTCTTC